The clone carrying this TCR beta chain was observed once. What it binds is unknown. The data were taken from a study of cytomegalovirus exposure and HLA in healthy donors. Findings and caveats of the study: Subsequent analysis revealed that first-cohort TCR clusters tended to co-occur in the approximately 120 validation repertoires. CMV antigen specificity of a few CMV-associated chains was confirmed in vitro. Most observed TCR sequences were rare, whereas some public TCRs were detected in many donors.

Here immunoSEQ multiplex PCR was the method, and the copy in TCRdb shows in-frame clones only, minus some. This sample carries approximately 76,000 clones, about 93% of them seen once, and the ten largest clones take less than 2.5%. Sequencing used PBMCs. The source is a woman under 30 in good health and CMV-seronegative.

Here the CDR3 DNA reads TGTGCCACCAGCGGCGGGATGAACACTGAAGCTTTCTTT. It is translated as CATSGGMNTEAFF. The chain employs TRBV15 and TRBJ1-1; D remains ambiguous. Germline-derived CDR1 and CDR2 are LNHNV and YYDKDF (reference sequence). The CDR3 is 13 amino acids. The V end was cut by 5 bases, the J end by 0 bases, with 7 bases between.